The subject of this entry is one T cell receptor (beta chain). Its specificity is not known. The primer mix had 60 Vbeta and 13 Jbeta primers. The repertoire was sequenced with immunoSEQ multiplex PCR; TCRdb's copy has only in-frame clones and lacks some. The repertoire consists of over 85,000 clones, with roughly four fifths occurring once and the leading ten covering 8.5% to 10%. The entry originates in a study of cytomegalovirus exposure and HLA in healthy donors. Whole-study findings and limits: V- and J-gene trimming in TCR beta was tied to a missense DCLRE1C variant by an analysis performed later. About 87% or about 30% of the time was how often most TCR beta V segments were productive, according to an earlier analysis.

With V trimmed by 1 base and J by 0 bases, 2 bases remained unmatched. Germline V gene sequence: CDR1 KGHSH, CDR2 LQKENI. There are 15 residues in the CDR3. The sequencing sample was made of PBMCs. This receptor was obtained from a male donor in good health and CMV-seropositive. The J gene is TRBJ2-7, the V gene TRBV18; TRBD1 matches 8 bases. This CDR3 reads CASSPQTGASYEQYF. The CDR3 DNA is TGTGCCAGCTCACCACAGACAGGGGCCTCCTACGAGCAGTACTTC.